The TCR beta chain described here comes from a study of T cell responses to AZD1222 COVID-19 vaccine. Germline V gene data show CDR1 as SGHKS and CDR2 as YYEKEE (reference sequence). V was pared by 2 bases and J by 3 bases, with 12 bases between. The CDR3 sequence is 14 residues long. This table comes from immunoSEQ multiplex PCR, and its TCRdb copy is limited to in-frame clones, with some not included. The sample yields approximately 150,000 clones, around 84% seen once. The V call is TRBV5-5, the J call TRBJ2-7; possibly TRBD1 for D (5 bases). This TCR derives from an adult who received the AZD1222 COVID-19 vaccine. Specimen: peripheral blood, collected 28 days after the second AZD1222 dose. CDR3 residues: CASSFYQGLYEQYF. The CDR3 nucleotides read TGTGCCAGCAGCTTCTATCAGGGCCTCTACGAGCAGTACTTC.